The clone carrying this TCR beta chain has more than one count but fewer than ten. The target antigen is unknown. The data were taken from a study of identifying expanded T cells in peripheral blood. TCRdb's copy holds only in-frame clones and misses some; the assay was immunoSEQ multiplex PCR. The sample has approximately 97,000 clones, 70% to 90% seen once. Collection occurred without any documented infections or immune events in donors. The V gene's germline CDR1 is LGHNA and CDR2 YSLEER. This CDR3 has 15 residues. Unmatched junction bases numbered 4, after V lost 0 bases and J lost 8 bases. Study-level points and caveats: Across healthy donors, higher total template counts meant significantly greater roughly 2-week count variance.

What was sequenced was blood. The TCR sequence derives from a person aged 18 to 70 in good health. The chain joins TRBV4-3 to TRBJ1-6; 7 positions agree with TRBD1. For the CDR3, the DNA is TGCGCCAGCAGCCAAGATTCCAGGGGGGATTCACCCCTCCACTTT. Its protein is CASSQDSRGDSPLHF.